Following are 21 T cell receptor beta chains from one sample sequenced in a study of Graves' ophthalmopathy and Graves' hyperthyroidism. Beta-chain TCR CDR3 regions were amplified from RNA transcripts. Amplification began with first-round RT-PCR using HTBI primers, then second-round multiplex PCR was performed. Each CDR3 protein gets one entry after TCRdb re-called the multiplex PCR reads with MiXCR. The sample has about 57,000 distinct CDR3 sequences; about half are singletons. The specimen sequenced was peripheral blood. The source is an adult woman with Graves' ophthalmopathy.

This clonotype was seen ten or more times. The chain recombines TRBV7-6 with TRBJ2-7; a possible D gene is TRBD1 (6 bases). The CDR3 spans 15 residues. Trimming removed 5 bases from V and 2 bases from J, with 16 bases in between. Germline values: CDR1 SGHVS, CDR2 FNYEAQ. CDR3 sequence reads: CASSTLPGQTYEQYF. The CDR3 DNA reads as TGTGCCAGCAGCACTCTCCCGGGACAAACCTACGAGCAGTACTTC.

The sample holds many counts of this clonotype. The V and J genes are TRBV20-1 and TRBJ2-3, with a tentative D call TRBD2 (6 bases). The CDR3 covers 14 residues. V gave up 6 bases and J gave up 0 bases, with 13 bases separating them. The germline gives CDR1 DFQATT, CDR2 SNEGSKA (reference sequence). The CDR3 DNA reads TGCAGTGCAACCGAGGGGACTAGCACAGATACGCAGTATTTT. This translates into CSATEGTSTDTQYF.

This clonotype came up many times. Written as DNA, the CDR3 is TGCAGTGCAAGGCAGGGGGCGACATTTAACTACGAGCAGTACTTC. Protein product: CSARQGATFNYEQYF. The rearrangement joins TRBV20-1 to TRBJ2-7, with TRBD1 matching over 8 bases. With 6 bases clipped from V and 3 bases from J, the junction kept 13 bases outside the gene matches. From germline, CDR1 is DFQATT and CDR2 SNEGSKA (reference sequence). The length of the CDR3 is 15 residues.

The chain recombines TRBV5-5 with TRBJ1-1; no clear D gene. V was pared by 0 bases and J by 5 bases, with 17 bases between. From germline, CDR1 is SGHKS and CDR2 YYEKEE (reference sequence). The CDR3 totals 16 residues. The CDR3 is CASSLVADGVRTEAFF. The CDR3, as DNA: TGTGCCAGCAGCTTGGTAGCGGACGGGGTTAGGACTGAAGCTTTCTTT.

Ten or more counts support this clonotype. The DNA of the CDR3 is TGTGCCAGCAGTTTATCCGGGGACAGGGCTTTCGGAAACACCATATATTTT. Its protein is CASSLSGDRAFGNTIYF. The chain links TRBV12-3 or TRBV12-4 to TRBJ1-3, with 9 bases lining up with TRBD1. This CDR3 contains 17 residues. The V segment lost 2 bases and the J segment 4 bases; nucleotides outside the gene matches: 9.

This clonotype has a count of ten or more. The rearrangement uses TRBV20-1 and TRBJ2-1; 13 bases are shared with TRBD2. V was pared by 0 bases and J by 2 bases, with 1 base of the junction left unmatched. This CDR3 has 16 residues. Germline-derived CDR1 and CDR2 are DFQATT and SNEGSKA (reference sequence). The CDR3 reads CSARDGTSGTYNEQFF. Here the CDR3 DNA reads TGCAGTGCTAGAGATGGGACTAGCGGGACCTACAATGAGCAGTTCTTC.

For this clonotype: An end of the junction does not agree with germline; a read error may underlie this. This chain links TRBV5-6 with TRBJ1-4; 9 bases line up with TRBD1. The CDR3 sequence is 17 residues long. Germline values: CDR1 SGHDT, CDR2 YYEEEE. The CDR3 loop is CASSLRGTGLFNEKLFF. CDR3 bases: TGTGCCAGCAGCCTCAGAGGGACAGGGCTGTTTAATGAGAAACTGTTTTTT.

This clonotype was observed many times. The chain is built from TRBV11-2 and TRBJ2-7; 10 positions match TRBD1. The V gene end was trimmed by 4 bases and the J gene end by 6 bases; junction bases not matched to a gene: 3. CDR3 length: 13 residues. Per germline, CDR1 SGHAT and CDR2 FQNNGV. CDR3 in DNA: TGTGCCAGCAGCTACCGGACAGGGGGCGAGCAGTACTTC. It encodes CASSYRTGGEQYF.

This clonotype is medium-sized (0.01 to 0.1%) by share. The rearrangement joins TRBV20-1 to TRBJ2-6; no definite D call. This CDR3 has 16 amino acids. Trimming removed 3 bases from V and 1 base from J, with 13 bases in between. Germline CDR1 and CDR2: DFQATT and SNEGSKA (reference sequence). The CDR3 DNA reads TGCAGTGCTAGCCCTTTGAGCCTTTCTGGGGCCAACGTCCTGACTTTC. This codes for CSASPLSLSGANVLTF.

Judged by abundance, this clonotype is medium-sized (0.01 to 0.1%). The rearrangement uses TRBV7-8 and TRBJ2-3, with D uncertain. From germline, CDR1 is SGHVS and CDR2 FQNEAQ. The V and J ends lost 5 bases and 2 bases respectively, with 11 bases between them. The CDR3 is 14 residues long. CDR3 region: CASSPWTTTDTQYF. DNA of the CDR3: TGTGCCAGCAGCCCGTGGACGACCACAGATACGCAGTATTTT. Looking up the rest from reference TRBV7-8 and TRBJ2-3 gives the full variable domain: GAGVSQSPRYKVAKRGQDVALRCDPISGHVSLFWYQQALGQGPEFLTYFQNEAQLDKSGLPSDRFFAERPEGSVSTLKIQRTQQEDSAVYLCASSPWTTTDTQYFGPGTRLTVL.

This clonotype was recorded many times. The rearrangement joins TRBV7-2 to TRBJ1-3; tentative D call: TRBD1 (5 bases). The V and J ends lost 5 bases and 0 bases respectively, with 14 bases between them. Germline V CDR1 and CDR2: SGHTA, FQGNSA. The CDR3 is 16 amino acids. This CDR3 reads CASSIPGPSSGNTIYF. The CDR3 DNA reads TGTGCCAGCAGCATTCCGGGACCCAGCTCTGGAAACACCATATATTTT.

This clonotype came up many times. This chain connects TRBV6-1 to TRBJ1-6; TRBD1 matches at 8 bases. Germline V gene sequence: CDR1 MNHNS, CDR2 SASEGT. The CDR3 is 14 residues long. V lost 1 base and J lost 11; bases outside the gene matches: 4. CDR3 in DNA: TGTGCCAGCAGTGAAGGGACAGGGAGTCCACCCCTCCACTTT. Its translation is CASSEGTGSPPLHF.

At least ten counts were recorded for this clonotype. The genes are TRBV14 and TRBJ1-2; 8 nucleotides align to TRBD1. This CDR3 spans 14 amino acids. Germline CDR1 SGHDN, CDR2 FVKESK. Unmatched junction bases numbered 4, after V lost 3 bases and J lost 4 bases. The CDR3 DNA follows: TGTGCCAGCAGCCACCCAGGACAGGGCTATGGCTACACCTTC. Its translation: CASSHPGQGYGYTF.

The V call is TRBV7-3, the J call TRBJ2-7, with D perhaps TRBD2 (6 bases). The V end was cut by 5 bases, the J end by 9 bases, with 26 bases between. Germline V gives CDR1 SGHTA, CDR2 FQGTGA. The CDR3 covers 16 residues. In nucleotides, the CDR3 is TGTGCCAGCAGCCAAGACACCTGGAGGGTATTCCTGCCGCAGTACTTC. The encoded protein is CASSQDTWRVFLPQYF.

This clonotype was counted many times. This rearrangement joins TRBV19 to TRBJ2-4, with 15 bases identical to TRBD2. Germline-derived CDR1 and CDR2 are LNHDA and SQIVND (reference sequence). Trimming at V came to 5 bases and at J to 0 bases, leaving 8 bases not matched to a gene. The CDR3 extends over 19 amino acids. CDR3 coding DNA: TGTGCCAGTAGTTCCCCACGGACTAGCGGGAGGGTAGCCAAAAACATTCAGTACTTC. This gives the protein CASSSPRTSGRVAKNIQYF.

The chain combines TRBV25-1 with TRBJ1-1; D perhaps matches TRBD1 (5 bases). V dropped 5 bases and J dropped 10 bases, with 11 bases sitting between them. The CDR3 has 11 amino acids. Germline V gene lookup returns CDR1 MGHDK and CDR2 SYGVNS. The CDR3 sequence is CASSPSGGAFF. The DNA for the CDR3 is TGTGCCAGCAGTCCTAGCGGGGGAGCTTTCTTT.

This clonotype has ten or more counts. V usage is TRBV6-1 and J usage is TRBJ2-7; 7 bases match TRBD2. The ends lost 4 bases at V and 0 bases at J; junction bases unmatched: 3. Germline lookup yields CDR1 MNHNS and CDR2 SASEGT. This CDR3 has 14 residues. Written as DNA, the CDR3 is TGTGCCAGCAGTGCTAGCGGAAGCTCCTACGAGCAGTACTTC. Translation: CASSASGSSYEQYF.

This clonotype was counted once. The J gene is TRBJ2-6, the V gene TRBV15; a weak D match, TRBD1 (5 bases). The CDR3 is 16 residues long. The V gene lost 3 bases and the J gene lost 0 bases, with 9 bases spanning the gap. CDR1 and CDR2 (germline): LNHNV, YYDKDF (reference sequence). The CDR3 protein is CATSSEDSSGANVLTF. CDR3 in DNA: TGTGCCACCAGCAGTGAAGACAGCTCTGGGGCCAACGTCCTGACTTTC.

This clonotype was observed a single time. Its ends do not fully match the called genes, so a read error is possible. The chain joins TRBV6-5 to TRBJ2-7, with D perhaps matching TRBD2 (5 bases). The germline CDR1 and CDR2 sequences are MNHEY and SVGAGI. CDR3 length equals 14 residues. The DNA for the CDR3 is TGTGCCATCAGTCCCTTGGGAGTCTCCTACGAGCTGTACTTC. It codes for CAISPLGVSYELYF.

About this clonotype itself: One end of the junction fails to match germline, which may point to a read error. The gene calls are TRBV12-3 or TRBV12-4 and TRBJ1-4; D is ambiguous. This CDR3 spans 16 amino acids. The CDR3 nucleotides are TGTGCCAGCAGTTTAGGATGGAGAGTAACTAATGAAAAACCGTTTTTT. This codes for CASSLGWRVTNEKPFF.

There are many counts of this clonotype. V usage is TRBV27 and J usage is TRBJ2-7, with D tentatively TRBD2 (5 bases). The ends were cut back, 3 bases at V and 2 bases at J, with 14 bases in the middle. Looked up from germline, CDR1 is MNHEY and CDR2 is SMNVEV (reference sequence). CDR3 length: 15 residues. CDR3: CASSFTGLGPYEQYF. CDR3 DNA sequence: TGTGCCAGCAGTTTCACGGGGTTAGGTCCCTACGAGCAGTACTTC.